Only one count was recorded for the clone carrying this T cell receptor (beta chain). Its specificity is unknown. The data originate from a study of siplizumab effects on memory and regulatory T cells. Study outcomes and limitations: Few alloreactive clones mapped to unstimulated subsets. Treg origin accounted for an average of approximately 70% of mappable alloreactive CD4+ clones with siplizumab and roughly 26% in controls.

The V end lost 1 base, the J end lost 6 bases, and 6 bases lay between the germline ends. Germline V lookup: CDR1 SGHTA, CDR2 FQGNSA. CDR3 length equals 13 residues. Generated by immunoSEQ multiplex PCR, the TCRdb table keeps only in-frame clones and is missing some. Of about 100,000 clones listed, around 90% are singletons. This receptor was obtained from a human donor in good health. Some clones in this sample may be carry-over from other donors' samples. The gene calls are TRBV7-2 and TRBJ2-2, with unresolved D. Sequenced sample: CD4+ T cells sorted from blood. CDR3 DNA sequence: TGTGCCAGCAGCTTAGTTCTGGCCGGGGAGCTGTTTTTT. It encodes CASSLVLAGELFF.